The 19 T cell receptor beta chains given below trace back to one sample, sequenced in a study of shared clonotypes between healthy human individuals (dated by TCRdb to 2018 to 2020). The library was obtained by the immunoSEQ multiplex PCR assay. Held by TCRdb, this immuneACCESS table contains in-frame sequences only and omits some clones. Under half of the omission traces to an unresolved V gene where checked; the cause of the rest is unknown. This sample is represented by around 1.9 million clones; about 92% of them were singletons. The ten top clones hold over 1.5% of the sample. For the CD8 naive samples, CD45RO-negative cells were positively selected for CCR7, yielding a CD45RA+CCR7+ population from which TemRA cells were excluded. The sample comprised naive CD8+ T cells from PBMCs. The cell subset or site tag for this specimen amounts to: CD45RA+CCR7+. These receptors were taken from a man aged 18 to 30 in good health. Some clones in this sample may be carry-over from other donors' samples.

The chain has TRBV19 and TRBJ2-5; maybe TRBD1 (5 bases). CDR3 length equals 14 residues. The V end was cut by 5 bases, the J end by 5 bases, with 15 bases between. Germline V gene lookup returns CDR1 LNHDA and CDR2 SQIVND (reference sequence). The DNA for the CDR3 is TGTGCCAGTAGTGCCGACAGTACTTGGGAGACCCAGTACTTC. Its protein is CASSADSTWETQYF.

V is TRBV11-2 and J is TRBJ1-2, with a possible D match to TRBD1 (5 bases). Germline lookup yields CDR1 SGHAT and CDR2 FQNNGV. The ends were cut back, 11 bases at V and 4 bases at J, with 17 bases in the middle. The CDR3 totals 13 residues. CDR3 sequence reads: CAGTPSQGYGYTF. The CDR3 nucleotides read TGTGCCGGTACACCTTCGCAGGGCTATGGCTACACCTTC.

V gene TRBV27 combines with J gene TRBJ2-7, with 8 bases aligning to TRBD2. The CDR3 sequence is 15 residues long. Germline CDR1 MNHEY, CDR2 SMNVEV (reference sequence). The J segment lost 4 bases and the V segment lost 6 bases, leaving 11 bases of the junction unmatched. The CDR3 bases are TGTGCCAGCAGCCACGAGCGGGGGTGGAGGTACGAGCAGTACTTC. Amino acid sequence: CASSHERGWRYEQYF.

The chain has TRBV4-2 and TRBJ2-6; 10 bases are shared with TRBD2. Losses at the gene ends were 3 bases for V and 0 bases for J; bases not matched to a gene: 8. The germline gives CDR1 LGHNA, CDR2 YNFKEQ. There are 19 residues in the CDR3. CDR3 sequence (DNA): TGTGCCAGCAGCCAGGGCTCACTAGCGGGAATCTCTGGGGCCAACGTCCTGACTTTC. Protein sequence: CASSQGSLAGISGANVLTF.

This clone was recorded a few times. This sequence joins TRBV19 and TRBJ1-1, with TRBD1 identical over 8 bases. The CDR3 runs 16 residues. Trimming cost V 4 bases and J 5 bases; bases outside gene matches: 12. In germline, CDR1 is LNHDA, CDR2 SQIVND (reference sequence). The CDR3 is CASSTPPQGADTEAFF. The CDR3 nucleotides read TGTGCCAGTAGTACTCCCCCGCAGGGGGCGGATACTGAAGCTTTCTTT.

The rearrangement links TRBV9 to TRBJ2-2; D remains ambiguous. V gave up 4 bases and J gave up 8 bases, with 6 bases separating them. CDR1 SGDLS and CDR2 YYNGEE come from the germline V gene. The CDR3 spans 11 residues. CDR3: CASSHPGELFF. The CDR3 region has the DNA TGTGCCAGCAGCCATCCGGGGGAGCTGTTTTTT.

The chain has TRBV27 and TRBJ2-1; 7 positions agree with TRBD1. Looked up from germline, CDR1 is MNHEY and CDR2 is SMNVEV (reference sequence). Trimming took 7 bases from V and 0 from J; bases not matched to a gene: 9. The CDR3 covers 16 residues. The CDR3 bases are TGTGCCAGCAACCCGGGGACAGCACCCTCCTACAATGAGCAGTTCTTC. Protein product: CASNPGTAPSYNEQFF.

The DNA for the CDR3 is TGTGCCAGCAGCTTAGCGGTGCCTAGGGCCGGGGAGCTGTTTTTT. The encoded protein is CASSLAVPRAGELFF. The gene calls are TRBV7-9 and TRBJ2-2; no reliable D call. V dropped 0 bases and J dropped 6 bases, with 11 bases sitting between them. This CDR3 comprises 15 residues. Germline V gene sequence: CDR1 SEHNR, CDR2 FQNEAQ (reference sequence).

V and J are TRBV6-5 and TRBJ2-5; a possible D gene is TRBD1 (6 bases). The CDR3 contains 12 residues. Germline-derived CDR1 and CDR2 are MNHEY and SVGAGI. V was pared by 6 bases and J by 4 bases, with 9 bases between. The CDR3 loop is CASSTGIETQYF. The CDR3 DNA reads as TGTGCCAGCAGCACAGGGATAGAGACCCAGTACTTC.

The gene calls are TRBV7-9 and TRBJ2-5, with TRBD1 as a possible D gene (5 bases). Germline assignment: CDR1 SEHNR and CDR2 FQNEAQ (reference sequence). The CDR3 loop spans 15 amino acids. Trimming took off 4 bases at V and 5 bases at J, with 17 bases between the two ends. CDR3 nucleotides: TGTGCCAGCAGCTCCCCCCTGGTGAAGGGGGAGACCCAGTACTTC. Protein sequence: CASSSPLVKGETQYF.

In DNA, the CDR3 is TGTGCCAGCAGCTCTGACAACGACGAGCAGTACTTC. Amino acids: CASSSDNDEQYF. The rearrangement links TRBV7-9 to TRBJ2-7; D remains ambiguous. The germline gives CDR1 SEHNR, CDR2 FQNEAQ (reference sequence). The CDR3 totals 12 residues. Trimming stripped 4 bases from V and 5 bases from J, with 9 bases between.

The CDR3 region has the DNA TGTGCCAGCAGCCTCACACCAGGGGGACCTAACTATGGCTACACCTTC. This encodes CASSLTPGGPNYGYTF. The chain recombines TRBV5-6 with TRBJ1-2; 7 nucleotides agree with TRBD1. This CDR3 has 16 residues. V was clipped by 4 bases and J by 0 bases; unmatched bases: 9. Per the germline V gene, CDR1 is SGHDT and CDR2 is YYEEEE. Drawing the rest from reference TRBV5-6 and TRBJ1-2, the complete variable domain is DAGVTQSPTHLIKTRGQQVTLRCSPKSGHDTVSWYQQALGQGPQFIFQYYEEEERQRGNFPDRFSGHQFPNYSSELNVNALLLGDSALYLCASSLTPGGPNYGYTFGSGTRLTVV.

This sequence joins TRBV9 and TRBJ1-2, with a tentative D call TRBD1 (5 bases). Germline CDR1 reads SGDLS; CDR2 reads YYNGEE. V lost 0 bases and J 3 bases, leaving 12 bases between the germline ends. This CDR3 spans 15 amino acids. In DNA form, the CDR3 reads TGTGCCAGCAGCGTAGCGGACGGGACTTACTATGGCTACACCTTC. Its translation is CASSVADGTYYGYTF.

J is TRBJ1-5 and V is TRBV27; 7 bases line up with TRBD1. The CDR3 spans 15 residues. Trimming removed 6 bases from V and 5 bases from J; junction bases left unmatched: 10. CDR1 and CDR2 (germline): MNHEY, SMNVEV (reference sequence). In DNA form, the CDR3 reads TGTGCCAGCAGCACAGGTAGGGACAGTTATCAGCCCCAGCATTTT. Translation: CASSTGRDSYQPQHF.

This clone occurred once. The genes are TRBV29-1 and TRBJ2-1, with 8 nucleotides matching TRBD1. Germline CDR1 and CDR2: SQVTM and ANQGSEA. V lost 8 bases and J lost 5; bases outside the gene matches: 11. This CDR3 region has 14 residues. The CDR3 is CSIEDRGHDNEQFF. The CDR3 nucleotides read TGCAGCATAGAAGACAGGGGACATGACAATGAGCAGTTCTTC.

The V gene is TRBV5-4, the J gene TRBJ2-3, with 12 nucleotides matching TRBD2. CDR1 is SGHNT and CDR2 is YYREEE in the germline V gene (reference sequence). This CDR3 comprises 20 residues. Unmatched junction bases numbered 13, after V lost 1 base and J lost 1 base. The CDR3 sequence: CASSLLAFLAGGPGTDTQYF. Here the CDR3 DNA reads TGTGCCAGCAGCTTGCTAGCGTTCCTAGCGGGAGGGCCGGGCACAGATACGCAGTATTTT.

The chain links TRBV6-1 to TRBJ2-7; 10 bases align to TRBD1. Trimming cost V 2 bases and J 4 bases; bases outside gene matches: 8. CDR3 length: 16 residues. The germline V gene encodes CDR1 MNHNS and CDR2 SASEGT. For the CDR3, the DNA is TGTGCCAGCAGTGAACGCGGGACAGGGGATGGGTACGAGCAGTACTTC. This codes for CASSERGTGDGYEQYF.

The chain recombines TRBV2 with TRBJ2-5, with TRBD2 matching over 10 bases. The CDR3 runs to 16 residues. V lost 7 bases and J lost 4; bases outside the gene matches: 12. CDR1 and CDR2 from the germline V gene are SNHLY and FYNNEI. The CDR3 loop reads CASIPLAGDARETQYF. As DNA, the CDR3 is TGTGCCAGCATCCCTCTAGCGGGAGACGCCCGAGAGACCCAGTACTTC.

The chain combines TRBV11-1 with TRBJ1-2; maybe TRBD1 (6 bases). CDR1 and CDR2 from the germline V gene are SGHAT and FQDESV (reference sequence). The CDR3 spans 14 residues. The germline V and J ends were trimmed by 3 bases and 3 bases, with 11 bases remaining between them. Written as DNA, the CDR3 is TGTGCCAGCAGCTTGTCCGGGACATACTATGGCTACACCTTC. The encoded protein is CASSLSGTYYGYTF.